The 19 T cell receptor beta chains below come from one sample, sequenced in a study of cytomegalovirus exposure and HLA in healthy donors. Assay used: immunoSEQ multiplex PCR; TCRdb lists only in-frame clones, some missing. The sample contains 99,000 or so clones, around 87% of which appear only once. Sequencing was carried out using PBMCs. These receptors originate from a woman in her late teens or twenties in good health and CMV-seropositive.

The chain links TRBV4-1 to TRBJ2-2; D gene unclear. V gave up 4 bases and J gave up 8 bases, with 20 bases separating them. CDR1 is MGHRA and CDR2 is YSYEKL in the germline V gene. There are 16 residues in the CDR3. In nucleotides, the CDR3 is TGCGCCAGCAGCCCCATTTATGGCGGTTCGGCTGGGGAGCTGTTTTTT. Translated, it gives CASSPIYGGSAGELFF.

The chain is built from TRBV5-1 and TRBJ1-3; no definite D call. This CDR3 is 16 amino acids long. CDR1 is SGHRS, CDR2 YFSETQ, per germline. The V end was cut by 0 bases, the J end by 4 bases, with 14 bases between. The CDR3 sequence: CASSLDGRESGNTIYF. The CDR3, as DNA: TGCGCCAGCAGCTTGGATGGGCGGGAGTCAGGAAACACCATATATTTT.

As DNA, the CDR3 is TGTGCCAGCAGCCTACCTCCAGGACAGGGGATCTATGGCTACACCTTC. Its protein product is CASSLPPGQGIYGYTF. V gene TRBV5-4 combines with J gene TRBJ1-2; 9 positions match TRBD1. The V and J ends lost 4 bases and 4 bases, in that order; junction bases with no gene match: 11. This CDR3 contains 16 residues. Germline-derived CDR1 and CDR2 are SGHNT and YYREEE (reference sequence).

This clone was picked up many times. The sample has other DNA sequences that encode this CDR3 too. The chain couples TRBV19 to TRBJ1-5, with D tentatively TRBD1 (5 bases). V was clipped by 6 bases and J by 2 bases, with 5 bases between them. CDR1 is LNHDA and CDR2 is SQIVND in the germline V gene (reference sequence). This CDR3 spans 12 amino acids. CDR3 DNA: TGTGCCAGTAGACAGGGCAATCAGCCCCAGCATTTT. Translated: CASRQGNQPQHF.

This CDR3 is CASSQTGQGRDEQYF. In DNA, the CDR3 is TGCGCCAGCAGCCAAACGGGACAGGGACGGGACGAGCAGTACTTC. The rearrangement joins TRBV4-1 to TRBJ2-7, with 9 bases that match TRBD1. With 2 bases clipped from V and 5 bases from J, the junction kept 7 bases outside the gene matches. The CDR3 runs to 15 residues. The V gene's germline CDR1 is MGHRA and CDR2 YSYEKL.

V usage is TRBV5-4 and J usage is TRBJ1-2; no clear D. With 0 bases removed from V and 3 bases from J, the gap between germline ends came to 9 bases. Looked up from germline, CDR1 is SGHNT and CDR2 is YYREEE (reference sequence). This CDR3 spans 14 amino acids. CDR3 sequence reads: CASSLARSDYGYTF. The CDR3 coding sequence is TGTGCCAGCAGCTTGGCGAGGTCAGACTATGGCTACACCTTC.

This clone has more than one count but fewer than ten. The rearrangement links TRBV6-4 to TRBJ2-1; 10 bases are a match to TRBD2. CDR1 is MRHNA and CDR2 is SNTAGT in the germline V gene. After removal of 4 bases from V and 6 bases from J, the junction contained 6 bases not matched to a gene. This CDR3 comprises 15 residues. CDR3 bases: TGTGCCAGCAGTGTGTCTAGCGGGAGTCCCAATGAGCAGTTCTTC. It codes for CASSVSSGSPNEQFF.

This sequence joins TRBV7-8 and TRBJ1-5; TRBD1 matches at 7 bases. The CDR3 is 15 residues long. From germline, CDR1 is SGHVS and CDR2 FQNEAQ. The V segment lost 1 base and the J segment 6 bases; nucleotides outside the gene matches: 6. The CDR3 sequence: CASSLETGMFQPQHF. The CDR3 nucleotides are TGTGCCAGCAGCTTAGAGACAGGGATGTTTCAGCCCCAGCATTTT.

The chain combines TRBV19 with TRBJ2-2; 12 positions match TRBD2. The germline gives CDR1 LNHDA, CDR2 SQIVND (reference sequence). This CDR3 region has 17 residues. With 4 bases clipped from V and 5 bases from J, the junction kept 8 bases outside the gene matches. The CDR3 sequence: CASSSPRLAGVTGELFF. CDR3 bases: TGTGCCAGTAGTAGCCCTCGACTAGCGGGAGTTACCGGGGAGCTGTTTTTT.

V usage is TRBV28 and J usage is TRBJ1-1, with a tentative D call TRBD1 (5 bases). Germline V lookup: CDR1 MDHEN, CDR2 SYDVKM. There are 12 residues in the CDR3. V was trimmed by 6 bases and J by 3 bases, leaving 8 bases between them. This CDR3 reads CASRGGDTEAFF. In nucleotides, the CDR3 is TGTGCCAGCAGGGGGGGGGACACTGAAGCTTTCTTT.

The J gene is TRBJ2-7, the V gene TRBV27, with D possibly being TRBD2 (5 bases). Trimming pared 2 bases from V and 3 bases from J, leaving 14 bases between. Per germline, CDR1 MNHEY and CDR2 SMNVEV (reference sequence). This CDR3 comprises 15 residues. The CDR3 region has the DNA TGTGCCAGCAGTTTAGGTTCGAGGGCCAACTACGAGCAGTACTTC. Its translation is CASSLGSRANYEQYF.

This clone was detected a few times. The chain is built from TRBV10-3 and TRBJ1-2, with 11 bases that match TRBD1. Germline CDR1 and CDR2: ENHRY and SYGVKD. There are 13 residues in the CDR3. V lost 4 bases and J lost 6; bases outside the gene matches: 1. The DNA for the CDR3 is TGTGCCATCAGTGGGACAGGGGGCGATGGCTACACCTTC. It is translated as CAISGTGGDGYTF.

The V and J genes are TRBV19 and TRBJ2-1; 7 bases align to TRBD2. This CDR3 region has 15 residues. Germline V CDR1 and CDR2: LNHDA, SQIVND (reference sequence). Trimming cost V 5 bases and J 0 bases; bases outside gene matches: 4. The CDR3 nucleotides read TGTGCCAGTAGTGAGCGGGGAAGCTCCTACAATGAGCAGTTCTTC. Protein product: CASSERGSSYNEQFF.

The DNA for the CDR3 is TGTGCCAGCACCAGACAGGGTCTCCAGAACACTGAAGCTTTCTTT. Protein product: CASTRQGLQNTEAFF. V usage is TRBV5-4 and J usage is TRBJ1-1, with 7 bases aligning to TRBD1. Losses at the gene ends were 6 bases for V and 1 base for J; bases not matched to a gene: 9. Germline V gene lookup returns CDR1 SGHNT and CDR2 YYREEE (reference sequence). This CDR3 contains 15 residues.

For the CDR3, the DNA is TGTGCCTGGAGTCGGAACAGTGTCAATCAGCCCCAGCATTTT. Its translation: CAWSRNSVNQPQHF. This chain joins TRBV30 and TRBJ1-5; no clear D. The CDR3 is 14 amino acids. Germline CDR1 is GTSNPN and CDR2 is SVGIG (reference sequence). V lost 2 bases and J 3 bases, leaving 11 bases between the germline ends.

V is TRBV11-3 and J is TRBJ2-7; D perhaps matches TRBD2 (5 bases). This CDR3 is 13 amino acids long. The V end was cut by 5 bases, the J end by 7 bases, with 15 bases between. Germline V gene lookup returns CDR1 SGHNT and CDR2 YENEEA. The CDR3 loop reads CASSPHSGTEQYF. The CDR3, as DNA: TGTGCCAGCAGCCCCCACTCGGGAACAGAGCAGTACTTC.

The chain employs TRBV7-9 and TRBJ2-2; 9 nucleotides match TRBD1. After removal of 4 bases from V and 6 bases from J, the junction contained 15 bases not matched to a gene. Germline V gene data show CDR1 as SEHNR and CDR2 as FQNEAQ (reference sequence). This CDR3 comprises 18 residues. Written as DNA, the CDR3 is TGTGCCAGCAGCTCCCCACCGGGACAGGGACTGTGGGCCGGGGAGCTGTTTTTT. Translating it yields CASSSPPGQGLWAGELFF.

This rearrangement joins TRBV6-1 to TRBJ2-5, with TRBD1 identical over 10 bases. Unmatched junction bases numbered 5, after V lost 6 bases and J lost 4 bases. Germline CDR1 MNHNS, CDR2 SASEGT. The CDR3 loop spans 14 amino acids. The CDR3 nucleotides read TGTGCCAGCAGGGACAGGGGGAGAGGAGAGACCCAGTACTTC. Residues: CASRDRGRGETQYF.

The chain employs TRBV11-3 and TRBJ1-1; 10 positions match TRBD1. Germline trimming cut 4 bases from V and 5 bases from J; bases unmatched to any gene: 10. The CDR3 spans 16 residues. The germline V gene has CDR1 SGHNT and CDR2 YENEEA. CDR3: CASSSRQGAWGTEAFF. The DNA for the CDR3 is TGTGCCAGCAGCTCCAGACAGGGGGCCTGGGGAACTGAAGCTTTCTTT.